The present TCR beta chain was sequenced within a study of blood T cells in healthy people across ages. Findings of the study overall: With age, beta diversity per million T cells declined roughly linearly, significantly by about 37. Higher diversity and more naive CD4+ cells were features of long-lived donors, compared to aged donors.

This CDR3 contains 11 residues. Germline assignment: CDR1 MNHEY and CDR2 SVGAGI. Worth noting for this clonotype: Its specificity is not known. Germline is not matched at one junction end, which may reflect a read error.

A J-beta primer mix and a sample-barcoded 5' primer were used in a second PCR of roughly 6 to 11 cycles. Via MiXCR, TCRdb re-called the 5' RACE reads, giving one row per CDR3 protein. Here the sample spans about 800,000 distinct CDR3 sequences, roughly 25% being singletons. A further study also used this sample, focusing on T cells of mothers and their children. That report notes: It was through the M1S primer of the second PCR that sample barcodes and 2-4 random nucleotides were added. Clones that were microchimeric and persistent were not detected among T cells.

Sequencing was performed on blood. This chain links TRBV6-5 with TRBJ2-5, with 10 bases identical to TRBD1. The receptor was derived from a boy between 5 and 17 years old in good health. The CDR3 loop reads CASSPGTGAFF. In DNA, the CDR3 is TGTGCCAGCAGTCCCGGGACAGGGGCTTTTTTC.